This T cell receptor beta chain was obtained from a study of control samples from healthy donors and cancer patients. Data came from immunoSEQ multiplex PCR; TCRdb stores just in-frame clones and leaves some out. The sample yields 200,000 or so clones, 90% to 95% seen once. CDR1 and CDR2 (germline): SGHRS, YFSETQ. The CDR3 runs to 15 residues. J was trimmed by 3 bases and V by 5 bases; bases with no gene match: 9. The chain is built from TRBV5-1 and TRBJ2-3; 7 bases are a match to TRBD2. The sequencing sample was made of blood. This clonotype was sampled from a man aged 45-60 years in good health. The CDR3 is CASRDEGRGTDTQYF. CDR3 sequence (DNA): TGCGCCAGCAGGGATGAGGGGCGGGGGACAGATACGCAGTATTTT.